This T cell receptor (beta chain) stems from a study of cytomegalovirus exposure and HLA in healthy donors. Notes on the study in general: An analysis that was carried out later associated 15,000 to 20,000 TCR beta sequences with HLA alleles at 0.05 false discovery rate.

This cohort consisted of healthy bone marrow donors. Primers included in the PCR were 60 Vbeta and 13 Jbeta primers. Sequencing was performed with immunoSEQ multiplex PCR; in TCRdb, only in-frame clones are kept and a portion is missing. The sample has 150,000 to 200,000 clones; roughly 90% are singletons. This clone was detected a few times. The antigen remains unidentified. The source is a girl under three years old in good health and CMV-seronegative. What was sequenced was PBMCs.

The CDR3 reads CASSLGSGNTIYF. The CDR3 DNA follows: TGTGCCAGCAGCTTGGGCAGCGGAAACACCATATATTTT. The chain couples TRBV11-3 to TRBJ1-3, with D uncertain. Deletions cut 3 bases from V and 4 bases from J, with 7 bases between. The V gene's germline CDR1 is SGHNT and CDR2 YENEEA. The CDR3 extends over 13 amino acids.